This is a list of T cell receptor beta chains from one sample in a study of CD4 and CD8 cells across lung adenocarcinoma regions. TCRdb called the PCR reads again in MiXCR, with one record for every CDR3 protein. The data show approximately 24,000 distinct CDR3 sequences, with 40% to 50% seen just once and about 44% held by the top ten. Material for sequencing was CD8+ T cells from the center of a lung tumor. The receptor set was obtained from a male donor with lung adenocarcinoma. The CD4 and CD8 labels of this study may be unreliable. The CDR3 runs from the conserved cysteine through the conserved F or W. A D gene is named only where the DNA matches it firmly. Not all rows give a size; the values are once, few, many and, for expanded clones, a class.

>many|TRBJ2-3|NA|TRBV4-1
CASSHGAATPDTQYF
TGCGCCAGCAGCCACGGCGCCGCCACCCCAGATACGCAGTATTTT
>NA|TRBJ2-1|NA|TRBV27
CASRAFGLSNEQFF
TGTGCCAGCAGGGCTTTTGGTTTGAGCAATGAGCAGTTCTTC
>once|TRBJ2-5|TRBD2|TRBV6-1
CASRRSGGVDQDTQYF
TGTGCCAGCAGGCGGAGCGGGGGCGTGGACCAAGACACCCAGTACTTC
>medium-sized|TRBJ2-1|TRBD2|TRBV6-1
CASSELAGGNEQFF
TGTGCCAGCAGTGAACTAGCGGGAGGTAATGAGCAGTTCTTC
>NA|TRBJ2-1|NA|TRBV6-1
CASHTVQNEQFF
TGTGCCAGCCATACGGTCCAAAATGAGCAGTTCTTC
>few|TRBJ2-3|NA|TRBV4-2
CASSQDLTDSDTQYF
TGTGCCAGCAGCCAAGATCTGACGGATTCCGATACGCAGTATTTT
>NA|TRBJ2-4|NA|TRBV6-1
CASSDAGLGARNTQYF
TGTGCCAGCAGTGACGCGGGGCTGGGGGCCAGGAACACTCAGTACTTC
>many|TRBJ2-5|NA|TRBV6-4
CASTRTREETQYF
TGTGCCAGCACGAGGACGAGGGAAGAGACCCAGTACTTC
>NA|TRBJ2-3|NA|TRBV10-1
CASSGRDAGSKNIQYF
TGCGCCAGCAGTGGCCGGGACGCCGGGAGCAAAAACATTCAGTATTTT
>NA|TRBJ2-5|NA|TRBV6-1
CVSRVLARGYNEQYF
TGTGTCAGCAGAGTTCTAGCAAGGGGGTACAATGAGCAGTACTTC
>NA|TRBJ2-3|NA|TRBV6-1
CASSEKLGSGDTETQYF
TGTGCCAGCAGTGAAAAGTTGGGGAGCGGGGACACAGAGACGCAGTATTTT
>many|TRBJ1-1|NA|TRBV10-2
CASSDRLTGSGNTEAFF
TGCGCCAGCAGTGATCGCTTGACGGGGTCGGGGAACACTGAAGCTTTCTTT
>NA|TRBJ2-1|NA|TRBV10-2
CASSGGREKNEQFF
TGCGCCAGCAGTGGAGGCAGGGAGAAGAATGAGCAGTTCTTC
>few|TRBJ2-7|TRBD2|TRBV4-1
CASSQARLAYPYEQYF
TGCGCCAGCAGCCAAGCGAGACTAGCGTATCCCTACGAGCAGTACTTC
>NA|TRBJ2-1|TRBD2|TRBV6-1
CASSETRASGTDEQYF
TGTGCCAGCAGTGAAACGCGGGCTAGCGGCACCGATGAGCAGTACTTT
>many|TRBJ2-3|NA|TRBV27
CASCRTSRGTDTQYF
TGTGCCAGCTGCAGAACCTCTCGGGGAACAGATACGCAGTATTTT
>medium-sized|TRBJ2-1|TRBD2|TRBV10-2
CASSAGGGGLGGNEQFF
TGCGCCAGCAGTGCCGGGGGAGGGGGACTAGGGGGCAATGAGCAGTTCTTC
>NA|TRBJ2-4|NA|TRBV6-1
CASSLRDQDIQYF
TGTGCCAGCAGTCTGAGGGACCAAGACATCCAGTACTTC
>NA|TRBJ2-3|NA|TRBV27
CASRPRRDPTDTQYF
TGTGCCAGCCGACCCCGACGTGACCCCACAGATACGCAGTATTTT
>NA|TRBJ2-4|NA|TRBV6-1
CASSEGGGAKDTQYF
TGTGCCAGCAGTGAGGGGGGGGGGGCCAAAGATACGCAGTATTTC
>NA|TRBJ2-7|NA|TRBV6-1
CASSEGVALRPYEQYF
TGTGCCAGCAGTGAAGGTGTGGCCCTTCGACCCTACGAGCAGTACTTC
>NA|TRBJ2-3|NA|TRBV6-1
CASSEAGMGVGDTQYF
TGTGCCAGCAGTGAAGCGGGGATGGGGGTTGGGGATACTCAGTATTTT
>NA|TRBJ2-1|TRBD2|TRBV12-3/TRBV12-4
CASRGLQGLAGDTNEQFF
TGTGCCAGCAGGGGGCTTCAGGGACTAGCGGGAGACACCAATGAGCAGTTCTTC
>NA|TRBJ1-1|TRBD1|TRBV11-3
CASSSSGQGASEAFF
TGTGCCAGCAGCTCCTCGGGACAGGGGGCTTCTGAAGCTTTCTTT
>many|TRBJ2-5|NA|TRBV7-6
CASSPKGQTQYF
TGTGCCAGCAGCCCAAAAGGGCAGACCCAGTACTTC
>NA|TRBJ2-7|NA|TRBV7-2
CASSPKVGSEQYF
TGTGCCAGCAGCCCCAAAGTGGGTTCCGAGCAGTACTTC
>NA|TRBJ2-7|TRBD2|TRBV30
CAVEGRVPYEQYF
TGTGCCGTCGAAGGGAGGGTCCCCTACGAGCAGTACTTC
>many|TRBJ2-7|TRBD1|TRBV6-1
CASSPERTGFFEQYF
TGTGCCAGCAGTCCCGAGCGGACAGGGTTCTTCGAGCAGTACTTC
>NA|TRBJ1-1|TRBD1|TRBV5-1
CASSLGQGAGNTEAFF
TGCGCCAGCAGCCTAGGACAGGGGGCTGGGAACACTGAAGCTTTCTTT
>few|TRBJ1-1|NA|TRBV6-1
CASSERAGGGADTEAFF
TGTGCCAGCAGTGAAAGGGCGGGGGGGGGCGCGGACACTGAGGCTTTCTTT
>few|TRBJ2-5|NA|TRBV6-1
CASSAYRETQYF
TGTGCCAGCAGCGCTTACCGTGAGACCCAGTACTTC
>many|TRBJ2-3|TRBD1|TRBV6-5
CASSQDRVGTDTQYF
TGTGCCAGCAGCCAGGACAGGGTGGGAACAGATACGCAGTATTTT
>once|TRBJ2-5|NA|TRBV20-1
CSALPRPARGVGETQYF
TGCAGTGCCCTCCCCCGCCCAGCTAGGGGGGTTGGGGAGACCCAGTACTTC
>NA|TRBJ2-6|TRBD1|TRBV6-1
CASNPGQGKANVLTF
TGTGCCAGTAATCCGGGACAGGGAAAGGCCAACGTCCTGACTTTC
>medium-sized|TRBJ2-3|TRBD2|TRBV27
CASRRGLAGSDTQYF
TGTGCCAGCAGACGAGGACTAGCGGGATCAGATACGCAGTATTTT
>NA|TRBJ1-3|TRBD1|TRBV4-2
CASSLADRGSGNTIYF
TGTGCCAGCAGCCTAGCGGACAGGGGCTCTGGAAACACCATATATTTT
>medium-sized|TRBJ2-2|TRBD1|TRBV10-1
CASSHRGRNTGELFF
TGCGCCAGCAGCCACAGGGGTAGGAACACCGGGGAGCTGTTTTTT
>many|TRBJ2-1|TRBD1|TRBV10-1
CASSELGTGGVRFF
TGCGCCAGCAGTGAGCTGGGGACAGGGGGCGTTCGGTTCTTC
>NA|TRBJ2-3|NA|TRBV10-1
CASSEDDGEQYF
TGCGCCAGCAGTGAGGATGACGGGGAGCAGTATTTT
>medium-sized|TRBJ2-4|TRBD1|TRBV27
CASSILQGAKNIQYF
TGTGCCAGCAGTATCCTACAGGGGGCCAAAAACATTCAGTACTTC
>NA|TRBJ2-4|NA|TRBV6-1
CASRVSGLGAKNIQYF
TGTGCGAGCCGCGTCTCGGGGCTGGGAGCCAAAAACATTCAGTACTTC
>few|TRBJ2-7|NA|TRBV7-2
CASSSYDSFAEQYF
TGTGCCAGCAGCTCATATGACAGTTTCGCCGAGCAGTACTTC
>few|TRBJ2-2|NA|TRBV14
CASSQLRGQTGELFF
TGTGCCAGCAGCCAACTACGCGGGCAAACCGGGGAGCTGTTTTTT
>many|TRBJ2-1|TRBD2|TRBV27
CASSLTGLAGELPNEQFF
TGTGCCAGCAGTTTAACGGGACTAGCGGGAGAACTTCCCAATGAGCAGTTCTTC
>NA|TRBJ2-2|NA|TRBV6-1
CASRVTGEFTGELFF
TGTGCCAGCAGGGTCACCGGGGAATTCACCGGGGAGCTGTTTTTT
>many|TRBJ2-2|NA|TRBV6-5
CASSYGIGELFF
TGTGCCAGCAGTTACGGTATCGGGGAGCTGTTTTTT
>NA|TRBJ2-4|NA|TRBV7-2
CPISGRLAKDIQYF
TGTCCCATCTCGGGGCGACTGGCCAAAGACATTCAGTATTTC
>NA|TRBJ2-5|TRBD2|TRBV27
CASSFGTRGGGTQYF
TGTGCCAGCAGTTTTGGGACTAGAGGAGGTGGGACCCAGTACTTC
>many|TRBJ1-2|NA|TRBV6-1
CASSEQGLANYGYTF
TGTGCCAGCAGTGAACAGGGATTAGCTAACTATGGCTACACCTTC
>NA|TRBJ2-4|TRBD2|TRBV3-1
CASSQEKGLAGDGAKNIQYF
TGTGCCAGCAGCCAAGAAAAGGGACTAGCGGGAGATGGTGCCAAAAACATTCAGTACTTC
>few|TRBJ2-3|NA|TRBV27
CASSLPGEREQYF
TGTGCCAGCAGTTTACCAGGGGAAAGGGAGCAGTATTTT